Presented here are 29 T cell receptor beta chains from one specimen sequenced in a study of immune cell composition in non-small cell lung cancer. The assay was immunoSEQ multiplex PCR, and TCRdb's table has in-frame clones only and misses some. The data hold 3,000 to 3,500 clones, with about 84% observed a single time. Sequencing input: lung tumor tissue. The receptor set was obtained from a human donor with non-small cell lung cancer.

CDR3 region: CASSEQGLAGEQYF. The CDR3 region has the DNA TGTGCCAGCAGTGAACAGGGACTAGCGGGGGAGCAGTACTTC. The chain links TRBV2 to TRBJ2-7; 13 positions agree with TRBD2. Trimming took 2 bases from V and 7 from J; bases not matched to a gene: 2. This CDR3 spans 14 amino acids. Germline lookup yields CDR1 SNHLY and CDR2 FYNNEI.

The V gene is TRBV4-2, the J gene TRBJ2-4; 8 bases line up with TRBD2. This CDR3 region has 17 residues. V trimming: 1 base; J trimming: 3 bases; junction bases outside the gene matches: 8. Germline CDR1 reads LGHNA; CDR2 reads YNFKEQ. The CDR3 loop reads CASSQAVREAGKNIQYF. Written as DNA, the CDR3 is TGTGCCAGCAGCCAAGCGGTGCGGGAGGCTGGCAAAAACATTCAGTACTTC.

This clone was counted between two and nine times. The chain is built from TRBV2 and TRBJ1-2; D is unresolved. Trimming shortened V by 3 bases and J by 1 base, and 3 bases separated the two germline ends. The germline CDR1 and CDR2 sequences are SNHLY and FYNNEI. The CDR3 extends over 12 amino acids. As DNA, the CDR3 is TGTGCCAGCAGTGACAGTAACTATGGCTACACCTTC. This sequence encodes CASSDSNYGYTF.

This clone appeared a single time. V and J are TRBV6-5 and TRBJ2-7; the match to TRBD2 covers 8 bases. CDR1 is MNHEY and CDR2 is SVGAGI in the germline V gene. V gave up 8 bases and J gave up 1 base; unmatched junction bases: 4. The CDR3 covers 13 residues. This CDR3 reads CASHSGNSYEQYF. In DNA form, the CDR3 reads TGTGCCAGCCATAGCGGGAATTCCTACGAGCAGTACTTC.

The rearrangement uses TRBV19 and TRBJ1-1, with D perhaps matching TRBD1 (6 bases). V lost 4 bases and J lost 5, with 14 bases in between. This CDR3 spans 14 amino acids. Germline V CDR1 and CDR2: LNHDA, SQIVND (reference sequence). In DNA form, the CDR3 reads TGTGCCAGTAGTAACCAGGGGAAAGGTACTGAAGCTTTCTTT. Protein sequence: CASSNQGKGTEAFF.

The rearrangement joins TRBV28 to TRBJ1-3; unclear D gene. Germline lookup yields CDR1 MDHEN and CDR2 SYDVKM. The CDR3 contains 15 residues. V lost 3 bases to trimming and J lost 0 bases, with 9 bases between them. The CDR3 coding sequence is TGTGCCAGCAGTTTCCCCACCAGCTCTGGAAACACCATATATTTT. This sequence encodes CASSFPTSSGNTIYF.

The chain has TRBV6-5 and TRBJ1-5, with unresolved D. Germline CDR1 and CDR2: MNHEY and SVGAGI. V dropped 5 bases and J dropped 3 bases, with 5 bases sitting between them. The CDR3 totals 12 residues. Here the CDR3 DNA reads TGTGCCAGCAGTCTAGACAATCAGCCCCAGCATTTT. Translation: CASSLDNQPQHF.

The V gene is TRBV5-1, the J gene TRBJ2-5; D is perhaps TRBD1 (6 bases). V lost 0 bases and J lost 2, with 11 bases in between. This CDR3 contains 15 residues. The germline CDR1 and CDR2 sequences are SGHRS and YFSETQ. CDR3 in DNA: TGCGCCAGCAGCTTGGCACAGGGCAGGCAAGAGACCCAGTACTTC. Its protein is CASSLAQGRQETQYF.

V and J are TRBV10-2 and TRBJ2-1; TRBD2 aligns across 8 bases. Germline trimming cut 5 bases from V and 3 bases from J; bases unmatched to any gene: 6. The CDR3 sequence is 15 residues long. The germline V gene encodes CDR1 WSHSY and CDR2 SAAADI. The CDR3 loop is CASSLLAGGYNEQFF. CDR3 DNA: TGCGCCAGCAGTTTACTGGCGGGAGGCTACAATGAGCAGTTCTTC.

This chain connects TRBV5-1 to TRBJ1-1; D is perhaps TRBD1 (6 bases). The V end was cut by 7 bases, the J end by 0 bases, with 10 bases between. Per the germline V gene, CDR1 is SGHRS and CDR2 is YFSETQ. The CDR3 loop spans 13 amino acids. CDR3 in amino acids: CASGRDMNTEAFF. CDR3 in DNA: TGCGCCAGCGGGAGGGACATGAACACTGAAGCTTTCTTT. Combining the CDR3 with reference TRBV5-1 and TRBJ1-1 gives the whole variable domain KAGVTQTPRYLIKTRGQQVTLSCSPISGHRSVSWYQQTPGQGLQFLFEYFSETQRNKGNFPGRFSGRQFSNSRSEMNVSTLELGDSALYLCASGRDMNTEAFFGQGTRLTVV.

This chain's CDR3 is CASSFPGTDEYGYTF. CDR3 coding DNA: TGTGCCAGCAGCTTCCCGGGAACCGATGAGTATGGCTACACCTTC. The chain links TRBV7-2 to TRBJ1-2; no clear D. CDR1 SGHTA and CDR2 FQGNSA come from the germline V gene. The V gene lost 3 bases and the J gene lost 5 bases, with 16 bases spanning the gap. This CDR3 comprises 15 residues.

The CDR3 DNA is TGTGCCAGCAGCGCGGAATTTACAGGGTCCGGGGAGCTGTTTTTT. It codes for CASSAEFTGSGELFF. The V gene is TRBV5-4, the J gene TRBJ2-2; D might be TRBD1 (6 bases). The CDR3 totals 15 residues. V was cut by 4 bases and J by 6 bases, with 16 bases left in between. Germline values: CDR1 SGHNT, CDR2 YYREEE (reference sequence).

The chain carries TRBV5-4 and TRBJ2-1; 11 bases are shared with TRBD2. The CDR3 length is 18 residues. V trimming: 4 bases; J trimming: 4 bases; junction bases outside the gene matches: 13. From germline, CDR1 is SGHNT and CDR2 YYREEE (reference sequence). The DNA of the CDR3 is TGTGCCAGCAGCGGAAAGAGACATAGCGGGGGGGCGTACAATGAGCAGTTCTTC. Encoded protein: CASSGKRHSGGAYNEQFF.

The chain uses TRBV27 and TRBJ2-7, with D perhaps matching TRBD1 (6 bases). The germline V gene has CDR1 MNHEY and CDR2 SMNVEV (reference sequence). Trimming stripped 5 bases from V and 4 bases from J, with 15 bases between. The length of the CDR3 is 14 residues. The CDR3 DNA reads TGTGCCAGCAGTATTACAGGGTCGTGGTACGAGCAGTACTTC. Amino acids: CASSITGSWYEQYF.

The chain carries TRBV6-5 and TRBJ1-2; 7 bases are a match to TRBD1. V gave up 6 bases and J gave up 7 bases; unmatched junction bases: 8. The germline CDR1 and CDR2 sequences are MNHEY and SVGAGI. The CDR3 has 13 residues. This CDR3 reads CASSPTGRGGYTF. The CDR3 DNA follows: TGTGCCAGCAGCCCGACAGGGCGCGGTGGCTACACCTTC.

The rearrangement uses TRBV27 and TRBJ2-2; 7 nucleotides line up with TRBD2. After removal of 6 bases from V and 4 bases from J, the junction contained 8 bases not matched to a gene. Germline V gene lookup returns CDR1 MNHEY and CDR2 SMNVEV (reference sequence). CDR3 size: 15 residues. The CDR3 DNA sequence: TGTGCCAGCAGGACGGGACTAAGAACCACCGGGGAGCTGTTTTTT. Its protein is CASRTGLRTTGELFF.

The chain links TRBV15 to TRBJ2-1; TRBD1 might be the D (5 bases). CDR1 LNHNV and CDR2 YYDKDF come from the germline V gene (reference sequence). V shed 8 bases and J shed 4 bases, with 15 bases lying between them. The CDR3 contains 14 residues. The DNA for the CDR3 is TGTGCCACCCGCTCGAGTCAGGGATACAATGAGCAGTTCTTC. Translation gives CATRSSQGYNEQFF. Combining the CDR3 with reference TRBV15 and TRBJ2-1 gives the whole variable domain DAMVIQNPRYQVTQFGKPVTLSCSQTLNHNVMYWYQQKSSQAPKLLFHYYDKDFNNEADTPDNFQSRRPNTSFCFLDIRSPGLGDTAMYLCATRSSQGYNEQFFGPGTRLTVL.

This sequence joins TRBV28 and TRBJ2-7, with 8 bases aligning to TRBD1. The trim removed 8 bases at V and 1 base at J, leaving 19 bases unmatched. Looked up from germline, CDR1 is MDHEN and CDR2 is SYDVKM. The CDR3 loop spans 18 amino acids. CDR3 bases: TGTGCCAGCGAGAGTTTAAAGTACGAGAGGACAGGGTCCTACGAGCAGTACTTC. This encodes CASESLKYERTGSYEQYF.

Here the CDR3 reads CATSRDRVASGNNEQFF. Here the CDR3 DNA reads TGTGCCACCAGCAGAGATAGGGTTGCTAGCGGTAACAATGAGCAGTTCTTC. This sequence joins TRBV15 and TRBJ2-1; 7 bases are a match to TRBD2. The V gene's germline CDR1 is LNHNV and CDR2 YYDKDF (reference sequence). The length of the CDR3 is 17 residues. V was pared by 0 bases and J by 5 bases, with 10 bases of the junction left unmatched.

V and J are TRBV5-5 and TRBJ1-1; D gene ambiguous. V was cut by 1 base and J by 2 bases, with 12 bases left in between. In germline, CDR1 is SGHKS, CDR2 YYEKEE (reference sequence). The CDR3 loop spans 15 amino acids. The CDR3: CASSLQINLNTEAFF. CDR3 nucleotides: TGTGCCAGCAGCTTGCAGATAAACCTTAACACTGAAGCTTTCTTT.

This clone is labeled large (0.1 to 1%). This chain links TRBV7-6 with TRBJ2-7; the D gene is possibly TRBD1 (6 bases). CDR3 length equals 19 residues. Trimming shortened V by 6 bases and J by 3 bases, and 30 bases separated the two germline ends. The germline V gene encodes CDR1 SGHVS and CDR2 FNYEAQ. CDR3 region: CASSDETGRWGPPIYEQYF. CDR3 nucleotides: TGTGCCAGCAGTGATGAGACAGGCCGTTGGGGGCCCCCCATCTACGAGCAGTACTTC.

DNA of the CDR3: TGTGCCAGCAGTGAAGGTTTCTCGGGGTATGGCAATCAGCCCCAGCATTTT. This encodes CASSEGFSGYGNQPQHF. The chain employs TRBV6-1 and TRBJ1-5; D remains ambiguous. In germline, CDR1 is MNHNS, CDR2 SASEGT. There are 17 residues in the CDR3. Trimming removed 1 base from V and 2 bases from J, with 15 bases in between.

This chain links TRBV9 with TRBJ1-1; D is unclear. Germline V gene lookup returns CDR1 SGDLS and CDR2 YYNGEE. Trimming took off 0 bases at V and 0 bases at J, with 12 bases between the two ends. The CDR3 sequence is 16 residues long. CDR3 protein: CASSVGTTRMNTEAFF. The CDR3 DNA follows: TGTGCCAGCAGCGTAGGAACTACACGTATGAACACTGAAGCTTTCTTT. Looking up the rest from reference TRBV9 and TRBJ1-1 gives the full variable domain: DSGVTQTPKHLITATGQRVTLRCSPRSGDLSVYWYQQSLDQGLQFLIQYYNGEERAKGNILERFSAQQFPDLHSELNLSSLELGDSALYFCASSVGTTRMNTEAFFGQGTRLTVV.

This chain links TRBV7-9 with TRBJ2-7, with D possibly matching TRBD1 (7 bases). The V end lost 5 bases, the J end lost 12 bases, and 23 bases lay between the germline ends. Germline V CDR1 and CDR2: SEHNR, FQNEAQ (reference sequence). The CDR3 runs 14 residues. DNA of the CDR3: TGTGCCAGCAGCCCCGGACAGGACTACGAAAACGCGTACTTC. Translating gives CASSPGQDYENAYF.

This clone was counted a single time. The CDR3 region is CASSSSGRAGEQFF. CDR3 nucleotide sequence: TGTGCCAGCAGTTCCAGCGGGAGGGCCGGTGAGCAGTTCTTC. The V call is TRBV28, the J call TRBJ2-1; 10 bases are shared with TRBD2. Germline V gives CDR1 MDHEN, CDR2 SYDVKM. This CDR3 has 14 residues. The V gene end was trimmed by 4 bases and the J gene end by 9 bases; junction bases not matched to a gene: 6.

The gene calls are TRBV11-2 and TRBJ1-2, with D unclear. The CDR3 totals 14 residues. Trimming took 5 bases from V and 5 from J, leaving 15 bases between them. Germline V CDR1 and CDR2: SGHAT, FQNNGV. The CDR3 region has the DNA TGTGCCAGCAGCCAGTCGGGTCAACCTTATGGCTACACCTTC. Amino acid sequence: CASSQSGQPYGYTF. Drawing the rest from reference TRBV11-2 and TRBJ1-2, the complete variable domain is EAGVAQSPRYKIIEKRQSVAFWCNPISGHATLYWYQQILGQGPKLLIQFQNNGVVDDSQLPKDRFSAERLKGVDSTLKIQPAKLEDSAVYLCASSQSGQPYGYTFGSGTRLTVV.

This chain connects TRBV29-1 to TRBJ2-3, with 8 bases that match TRBD1. Germline V gene data show CDR1 as SQVTM and CDR2 as ANQGSEA. V dropped 5 bases and J dropped 4; count of bases not matched to a gene: 8. This CDR3 is 14 amino acids long. The CDR3 here is CSVTDRAGADTQYF. CDR3 nucleotide sequence: TGCAGCGTTACGGACAGGGCAGGAGCAGATACGCAGTATTTT.

The genes are TRBV5-1 and TRBJ1-1, with 10 bases lining up with TRBD1. The V gene's germline CDR1 is SGHRS and CDR2 YFSETQ. V was clipped by 3 bases and J by 1 base; unmatched bases: 9. The CDR3 covers 17 residues. The CDR3, as DNA: TGCGCCAGCAGCTCACGAGGGACAGGGGTTGGGAACACTGAAGCTTTCTTT. Translated, it gives CASSSRGTGVGNTEAFF.

The chain couples TRBV5-1 to TRBJ2-5, with 7 bases matching TRBD1. This CDR3 is 15 amino acids long. Per the germline V gene, CDR1 is SGHRS and CDR2 is YFSETQ. V trimming: 2 bases; J trimming: 3 bases; junction bases outside the gene matches: 7. The DNA for the CDR3 is TGCGCCAGCAGCTTATCCGGGACAGAAGAAGAGACCCAGTACTTC. This sequence encodes CASSLSGTEEETQYF.